This T cell receptor beta chain appears in the sequencing data of a study of regulatory T cells in long-lasting Graves disease. Study findings and constraints: Few sampled subjects may have lowered accuracy. Persistent disease was associated with favored TRBV28 usage and with favored use of TRBJ1-2 and TRBJ2-5.

Remarks on this clonotype: What it recognizes is unknown.

Construction of the TCR beta libraries employed iRepertoire HTBI primers in conjunction with Arm-PCR of CDR3 regions. TCRdb reanalysed the multiplex PCR reads using MiXCR and keeps one entry per CDR3 protein. The table includes around 400,000 distinct CDR3 sequences, about 20% detected once. Stated time point: persistent/refractory GD, antithyroid drugs over 5 years with positive TRAb. From PBMCs, RNA was extracted and then used to make the TCR library. The patients included were those that came from an endocrinology department in Xi'an, China. This CDR3 contains 14 residues. Germline CDR1 reads ENHRY; CDR2 reads SYGVKD. With V trimmed by 7 bases and J by 4 bases, 6 bases remained unmatched.

The sample was peripheral blood mononuclear cells (PBMCs), taken when the disease was refractory, from a patient treated with antithyroid drugs. This TCR was sampled from a female donor with Graves disease. V gene TRBV10-3 combines with J gene TRBJ2-3, with 9 bases aligning to TRBD2. CDR3 nucleotides: TGTGCCATCATGGCGGGAGGGGTCGCAGATACGCAGTATTTT. This gives the protein CAIMAGGVADTQYF.